Sequencing of this T cell receptor beta chain was carried out in a study of blood T cell repertoires in COVID-19. Study overall: Material from acute and convalescent COVID-19 was sourced from the United States, Italy and Spain. Sources were T cells, B-cell-depleted T cells, or PBMCs; the material itself was cDNA or gDNA.

Original analysis: How many nucleated cells were present was estimated from reference gene primer amplification. Only in-frame clones appear in the TCRdb table, and some are missing; sequencing was by immunoSEQ multiplex PCR. V, J and clone size were drawn from that table, and D and trimming were deduced from the DNA. The data show about 160,000 clones, with around nine tenths seen just once and 10% to 13% held by the top ten. V was clipped by 0 bases and J by 2 bases, with 7 bases between them. This CDR3 has 14 residues. From germline, CDR1 is MNHNS and CDR2 SASEGT. Seattle enrolled patients during active infection and tracked them longitudinally.

The clonotype originates from a woman in her seventies with COVID-19, enrolled during active disease. V and J are TRBV6-1 and TRBJ1-2; D gene unclear. Material: peripheral blood. The CDR3 bases are TGTGCCAGCAGTGAAGCAGACGGGAACTATGGCTACACCTTC. Translated, it gives CASSEADGNYGYTF.